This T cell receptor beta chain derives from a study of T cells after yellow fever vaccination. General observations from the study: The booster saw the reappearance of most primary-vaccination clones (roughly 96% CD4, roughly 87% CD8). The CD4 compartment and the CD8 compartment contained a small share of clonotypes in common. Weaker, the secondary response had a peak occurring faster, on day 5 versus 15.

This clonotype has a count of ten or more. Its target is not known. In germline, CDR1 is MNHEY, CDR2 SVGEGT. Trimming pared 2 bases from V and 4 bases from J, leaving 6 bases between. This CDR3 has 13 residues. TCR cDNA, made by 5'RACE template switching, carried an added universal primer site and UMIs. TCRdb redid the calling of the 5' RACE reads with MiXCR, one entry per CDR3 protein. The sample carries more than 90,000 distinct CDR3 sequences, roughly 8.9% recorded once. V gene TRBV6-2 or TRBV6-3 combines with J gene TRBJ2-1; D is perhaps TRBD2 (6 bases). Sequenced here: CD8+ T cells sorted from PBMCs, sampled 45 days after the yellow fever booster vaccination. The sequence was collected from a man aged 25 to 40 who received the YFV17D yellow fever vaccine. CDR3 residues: CASSYREYNEQFF. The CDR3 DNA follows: TGTGCCAGCAGTTACCGGGAGTACAATGAGCAGTTCTTC.